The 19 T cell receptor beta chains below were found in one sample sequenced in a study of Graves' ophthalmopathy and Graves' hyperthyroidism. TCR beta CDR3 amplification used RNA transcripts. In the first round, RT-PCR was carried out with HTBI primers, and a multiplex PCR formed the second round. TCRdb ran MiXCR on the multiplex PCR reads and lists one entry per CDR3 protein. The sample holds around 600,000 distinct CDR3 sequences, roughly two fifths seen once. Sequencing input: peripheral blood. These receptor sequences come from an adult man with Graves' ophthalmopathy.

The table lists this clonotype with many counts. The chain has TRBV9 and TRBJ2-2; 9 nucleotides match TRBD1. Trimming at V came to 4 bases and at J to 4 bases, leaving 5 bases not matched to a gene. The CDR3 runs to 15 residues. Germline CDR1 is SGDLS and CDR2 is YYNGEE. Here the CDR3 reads CASSLVTGGTGELFF. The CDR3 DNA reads TGTGCCAGCAGCCTCGTGACAGGGGGCACCGGGGAGCTGTTTTTT.

The CDR3 sequence is CASSQGRATWGNTIYF. The CDR3 DNA reads as TGTGCCAGCAGCCAAGGCAGGGCAACGTGGGGAAACACCATATATTTT. The V gene is TRBV3-1, the J gene TRBJ1-3; D is perhaps TRBD1 (5 bases). V lost 1 base and J 4 bases, leaving 14 bases between the germline ends. Germline V gene data show CDR1 as LGHDT and CDR2 as YNNKEL (reference sequence). The CDR3 contains 16 residues.

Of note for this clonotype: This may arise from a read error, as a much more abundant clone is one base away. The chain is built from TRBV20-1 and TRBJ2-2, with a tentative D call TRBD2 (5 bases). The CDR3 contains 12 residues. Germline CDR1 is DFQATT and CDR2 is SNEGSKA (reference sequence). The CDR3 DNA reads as TGCAGTGCTAGCAAGACCACCGGGAAGCTGTTTTTT. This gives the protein CSASKTTGKLFF.

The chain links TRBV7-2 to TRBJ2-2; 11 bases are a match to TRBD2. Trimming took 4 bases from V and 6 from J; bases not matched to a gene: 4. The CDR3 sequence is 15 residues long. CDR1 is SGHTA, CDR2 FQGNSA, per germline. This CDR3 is CASSYLAGGSGELFF. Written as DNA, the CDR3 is TGTGCCAGCAGCTACCTAGCGGGAGGTTCCGGGGAGCTGTTTTTT.

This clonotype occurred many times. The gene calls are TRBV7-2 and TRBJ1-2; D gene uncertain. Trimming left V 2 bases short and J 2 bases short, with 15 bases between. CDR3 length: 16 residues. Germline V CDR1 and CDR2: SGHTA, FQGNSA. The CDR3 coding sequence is TGTGCCAGCAGCTTACCAAGGGCACGGACCAACTATGGCTACACCTTC. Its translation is CASSLPRARTNYGYTF. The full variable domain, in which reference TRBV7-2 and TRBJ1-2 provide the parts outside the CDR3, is GAGVSQSPSNKVTEKGKDVELRCDPISGHTALYWYRQSLGQGLEFLIYFQGNSAPDKSGLPSDRFSAERTGGSVSTLTIQRTQQEDSAVYLCASSLPRARTNYGYTFGSGTRLTVV.

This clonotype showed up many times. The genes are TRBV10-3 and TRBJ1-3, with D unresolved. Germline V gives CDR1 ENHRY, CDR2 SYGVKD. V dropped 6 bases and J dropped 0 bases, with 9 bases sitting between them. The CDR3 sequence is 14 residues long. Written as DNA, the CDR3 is TGTGCCATCAGGGACGCCACCTCTGGAAACACCATATATTTT. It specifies CAIRDATSGNTIYF.

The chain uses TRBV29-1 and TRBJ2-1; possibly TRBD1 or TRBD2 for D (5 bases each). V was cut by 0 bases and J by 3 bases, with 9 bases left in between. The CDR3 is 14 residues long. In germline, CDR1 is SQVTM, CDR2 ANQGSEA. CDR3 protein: CSVEDKGRYNEQFF. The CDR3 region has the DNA TGCAGCGTTGAAGATAAGGGACGCTACAATGAGCAGTTCTTC.

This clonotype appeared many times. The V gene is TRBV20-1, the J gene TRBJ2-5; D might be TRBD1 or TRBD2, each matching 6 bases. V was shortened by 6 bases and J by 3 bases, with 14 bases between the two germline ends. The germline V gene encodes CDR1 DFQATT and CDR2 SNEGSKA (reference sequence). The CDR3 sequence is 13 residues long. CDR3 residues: CSAAWGAEETQYF. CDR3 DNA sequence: TGCAGTGCCGCTTGGGGGGCCGAAGAGACCCAGTACTTC.

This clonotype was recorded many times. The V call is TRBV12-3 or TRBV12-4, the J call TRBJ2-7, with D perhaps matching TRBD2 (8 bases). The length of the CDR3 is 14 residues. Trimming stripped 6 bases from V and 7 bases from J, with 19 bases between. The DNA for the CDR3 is TGTGCCAGCAGCTATAGCGGGACCAGGGGGGAGCAGTACTTC. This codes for CASSYSGTRGEQYF.

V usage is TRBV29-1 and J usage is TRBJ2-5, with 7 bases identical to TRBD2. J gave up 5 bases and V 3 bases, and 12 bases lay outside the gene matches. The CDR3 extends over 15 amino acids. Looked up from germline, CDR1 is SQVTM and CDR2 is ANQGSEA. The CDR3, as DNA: TGCAGCGTTGATGGTCAAGCGGGGACCGGGGAGACCCAGTACTTC. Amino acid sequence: CSVDGQAGTGETQYF.

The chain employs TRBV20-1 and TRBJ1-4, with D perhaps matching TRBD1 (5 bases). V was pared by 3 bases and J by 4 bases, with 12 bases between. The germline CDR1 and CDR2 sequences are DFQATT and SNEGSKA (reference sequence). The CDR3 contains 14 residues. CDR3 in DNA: TGCAGTGCTAGGGTATTAGGGGATAATGAAAAACTGTTTTTT. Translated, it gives CSARVLGDNEKLFF.

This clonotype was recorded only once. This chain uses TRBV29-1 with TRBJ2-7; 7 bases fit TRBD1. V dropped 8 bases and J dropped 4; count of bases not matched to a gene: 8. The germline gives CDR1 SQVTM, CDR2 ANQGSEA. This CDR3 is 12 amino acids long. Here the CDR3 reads CSMTGLAYEQYF. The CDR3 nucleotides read TGCAGCATGACAGGGTTGGCTTACGAGCAGTACTTC.

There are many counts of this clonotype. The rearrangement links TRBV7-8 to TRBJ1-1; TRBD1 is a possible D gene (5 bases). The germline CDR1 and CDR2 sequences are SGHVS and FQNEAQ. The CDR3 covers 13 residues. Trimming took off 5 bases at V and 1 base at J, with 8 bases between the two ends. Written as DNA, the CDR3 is TGTGCCAGCAGCCGACAGAAGAACACTGAAGCTTTCTTT. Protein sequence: CASSRQKNTEAFF. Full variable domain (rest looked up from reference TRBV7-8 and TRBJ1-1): GAGVSQSPRYKVAKRGQDVALRCDPISGHVSLFWYQQALGQGPEFLTYFQNEAQLDKSGLPSDRFFAERPEGSVSTLKIQRTQQEDSAVYLCASSRQKNTEAFFGQGTRLTVV.

CDR3 amino acids: CSASGRIDTQYF. CDR3 in DNA: TGCAGTGCTAGCGGGAGGATAGATACGCAGTACTTC. V is TRBV20-1 and J is TRBJ2-5, with 7 bases that match TRBD2. Per the germline V gene, CDR1 is DFQATT and CDR2 is SNEGSKA (reference sequence). V trimming: 3 bases; J trimming: 11 bases; junction bases outside the gene matches: 9. The CDR3 is 12 residues long.

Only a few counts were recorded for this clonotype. The CDR3 coding sequence is TGTGCCAGCAGCCCCTGGACAGGGGGCTTCCAAGAGACCCAGTACTTC. Protein product: CASSPWTGGFQETQYF. The J gene is TRBJ2-5, the V gene TRBV25-1, with 11 positions matching TRBD1. Trimming at V came to 6 bases and at J to 1 base, leaving 7 bases not matched to a gene. Germline values: CDR1 MGHDK, CDR2 SYGVNS. CDR3 length: 16 residues.

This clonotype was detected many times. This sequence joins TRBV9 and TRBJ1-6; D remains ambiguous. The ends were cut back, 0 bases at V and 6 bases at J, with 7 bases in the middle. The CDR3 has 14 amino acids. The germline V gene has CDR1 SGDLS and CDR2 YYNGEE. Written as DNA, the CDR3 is TGTGCCAGCAGCGTAGGGCAGATTAATTCACCCCTCCACTTT. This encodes CASSVGQINSPLHF.

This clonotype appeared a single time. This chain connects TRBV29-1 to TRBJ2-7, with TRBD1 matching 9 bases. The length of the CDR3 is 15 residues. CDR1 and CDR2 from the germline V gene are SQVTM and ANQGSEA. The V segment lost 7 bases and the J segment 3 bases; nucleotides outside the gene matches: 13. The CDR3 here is CSAQATGTGIYEQYF. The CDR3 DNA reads TGCAGCGCCCAGGCGACAGGGACAGGGATCTACGAGCAGTACTTC.

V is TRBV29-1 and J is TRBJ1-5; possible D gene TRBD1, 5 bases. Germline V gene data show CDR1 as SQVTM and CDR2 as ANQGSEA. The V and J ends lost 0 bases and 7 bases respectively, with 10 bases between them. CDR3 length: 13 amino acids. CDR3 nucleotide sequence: TGCAGCGTTGAAGACAGGGTACGACAGCCCCAGCATTTT. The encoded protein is CSVEDRVRQPQHF.

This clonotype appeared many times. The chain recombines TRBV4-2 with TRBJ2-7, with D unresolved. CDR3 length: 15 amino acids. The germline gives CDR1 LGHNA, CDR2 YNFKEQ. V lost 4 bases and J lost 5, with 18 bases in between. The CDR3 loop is CASSPVTDQEHEQYF. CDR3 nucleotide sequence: TGTGCCAGCAGCCCAGTCACGGATCAAGAACACGAGCAGTACTTC.